The 18 T cell receptor beta chains below were found in one sample sequenced in a study of TIL therapy for anti-PD-1-resistant metastatic lung cancer. Specified time point: pre-treatment sample, taken before nivolumab and TIL therapy. Pleural nodules or supraclavicular lymph nodes made up most of the excised metastases sampled. This was the immunoSEQ v3 assay. The protocol was immunoSEQ multiplex PCR, while the TCRdb copy is restricted to in-frame clones and leaves out a portion. The sample lists about 50,000 clones; 71% were seen once. The specimen comprised tumor tissue, sampled at baseline. The receptors derive from a person aged 25 to 85 with non-small cell lung cancer.

This clone turned up a few times. The rearrangement uses TRBV9 and TRBJ1-1; perhaps TRBD1 as D (6 bases). The CDR3 loop spans 16 amino acids. In germline, CDR1 is SGDLS, CDR2 YYNGEE. V lost 2 bases to trimming and J lost 3 bases, with 17 bases between them. CDR3 in DNA: TGTGCCAGCAGCGTGTCCCGAGACAGGTTGGACACTGAAGCTTTCTTT. Protein: CASSVSRDRLDTEAFF.

A single count supports this clone. The rearrangement links TRBV2 to TRBJ2-2; D gene uncertain. Germline-derived CDR1 and CDR2 are SNHLY and FYNNEI. The CDR3 loop spans 14 amino acids. V was shortened by 6 bases and J by 4 bases, with 12 bases between the two germline ends. The CDR3: CASSVKRSTGELFF. The CDR3, as DNA: TGTGCCAGCAGCGTCAAACGATCCACCGGGGAGCTGTTTTTT.

The chain links TRBV5-1 to TRBJ1-3; D is possibly TRBD1 (5 bases). This CDR3 has 15 residues. Trimming took 2 bases from V and 4 from J, leaving 13 bases between them. From germline, CDR1 is SGHRS and CDR2 YFSETQ. The chain's CDR3 is CASSFGRDAGNTIYF. Written as DNA, the CDR3 is TGCGCCAGCAGCTTCGGCAGGGACGCAGGAAACACCATATATTTT.

In this sample, this clone turned up once. This chain uses TRBV2 with TRBJ1-3; D gene ambiguous. The CDR3 spans 13 residues. Looked up from germline, CDR1 is SNHLY and CDR2 is FYNNEI. V dropped 7 bases and J dropped 0 bases, with 7 bases sitting between them. CDR3 sequence: CASIRSSGNTIYF. The CDR3, as DNA: TGTGCCAGCATTCGGAGCTCTGGAAACACCATATATTTT.

The chain is built from TRBV18 and TRBJ1-1, with 8 bases identical to TRBD1. The CDR3 totals 14 residues. Germline V gives CDR1 KGHSH, CDR2 LQKENI. V lost 4 bases and J lost 5; bases outside the gene matches: 6. In DNA, the CDR3 is TGTGCCAGCTCACAGACAGGGGTAAGAACTGAAGCTTTCTTT. Amino acid sequence: CASSQTGVRTEAFF. Complete variable domain (other parts from reference TRBV18 and TRBJ1-1): NAGVMQNPRHLVRRRGQEARLRCSPMKGHSHVYWYRQLPEEGLKFMVYLQKENIIDESGMPKERFSAEFPKEGPSILRIQQVVRGDSAAYFCASSQTGVRTEAFFGQGTRLTVV.

The gene calls are TRBV29-1 and TRBJ2-1; D remains ambiguous. The germline CDR1 and CDR2 sequences are SQVTM and ANQGSEA. With 3 bases removed from V and 8 bases from J, the gap between germline ends came to 23 bases. The CDR3 is 16 residues long. The DNA of the CDR3 is TGCAGCGTTGAGGTCCGGATCCTAGGCGTCAAGTATGAGCAGTTCTTC. Translated, it gives CSVEVRILGVKYEQFF.

The J gene is TRBJ2-2, the V gene TRBV7-2; no reliable D call. With 4 bases removed from V and 8 bases from J, the gap between germline ends came to 11 bases. This CDR3 is 13 amino acids long. Germline assignment: CDR1 SGHTA and CDR2 FQGNSA. The DNA of the CDR3 is TGTGCCAGCAGCTGGGTAGGGCCGGGGGAGCTGTTTTTT. This gives the protein CASSWVGPGELFF. Full variable domain (remainder filled in from reference TRBV7-2 and TRBJ2-2): GAGVSQSPSNKVTEKGKDVELRCDPISGHTALYWYRQSLGQGLEFLIYFQGNSAPDKSGLPSDRFSAERTGGSVSTLTIQRTQQEDSAVYLCASSWVGPGELFFGEGSRLTVL.

The J gene is TRBJ1-2, the V gene TRBV4-3; 7 bases are shared with TRBD1. Trimming cost V 6 bases and J 0 bases; bases outside gene matches: 7. This CDR3 has 15 amino acids. Germline CDR1 LGHNA, CDR2 YSLEER. CDR3 region: CASRPGQYSNYGYTF. As DNA, the CDR3 is TGCGCCAGCAGGCCGGGACAGTACTCTAACTATGGCTACACCTTC.

This clone is a singleton in its sample. This chain links TRBV28 with TRBJ1-4; 8 nucleotides align to TRBD1. In germline, CDR1 is MDHEN, CDR2 SYDVKM. CDR3 length: 11 amino acids. V dropped 6 bases and J dropped 12; count of bases not matched to a gene: 3. DNA of the CDR3: TGTGCCAGCAGGGAGACAGGGGAACTGTTTTTT. Amino acid sequence: CASRETGELFF.

A few counts support this clone. The V and J genes are TRBV5-1 and TRBJ2-7; tentatively, D is TRBD1 (5 bases). This CDR3 contains 12 residues. Germline CDR1 and CDR2: SGHRS and YFSETQ. Between the trimmed V and J ends, which lost 4 bases and 5 bases, there was a span of 10 bases. The CDR3 reads CASSLRVNEQYF. The CDR3 nucleotides are TGCGCCAGCAGCCTCAGGGTTAACGAGCAGTACTTC.

The V call is TRBV5-1, the J call TRBJ1-4; tentative D call: TRBD1 (6 bases). Germline values: CDR1 SGHRS, CDR2 YFSETQ. CDR3 length equals 14 residues. Trimming pared 4 bases from V and 3 bases from J, leaving 10 bases between. Here the CDR3 DNA reads TGCGCCAGCAGCCGGACAGAGGCTAATGAAAAACTGTTTTTT. Its protein is CASSRTEANEKLFF.

In its sample, this clone was seen a few times. The chain links TRBV5-8 to TRBJ2-5, with D possibly matching TRBD1 (6 bases). Germline CDR1 and CDR2: SGHTS and YDEGEE. Trimming cost V 0 bases and J 5 bases, with 8 bases left between them. This CDR3 is built from 13 residues. CDR3 bases: TGTGCCAGCAGCTTGGACAGGGTGGAGACCCAGTACTTC. As protein: CASSLDRVETQYF. The full variable domain, its missing parts supplied by reference TRBV5-8 and TRBJ2-5, is EAGVTQSPTHLIKTRGQQATLRCSPISGHTSVYWYQQALGLGLQFLLWYDEGEERNRGNFPPRFSGRQFPNYSSELNVNALELEDSALYLCASSLDRVETQYFGPGTRLLVL.

This chain links TRBV5-6 with TRBJ2-5; 7 bases are shared with TRBD1. V gave up 4 bases and J gave up 1 base; unmatched junction bases: 4. The germline V gene encodes CDR1 SGHDT and CDR2 YYEEEE. The CDR3 has 14 residues. The CDR3, as DNA: TGTGCCAGCAGCACCGACAGGGTCCAAGAGACCCAGTACTTC. Protein product: CASSTDRVQETQYF.

CDR3 nucleotides: TGTGCCAGCAGCGTAGGAGGGAGGGTCACCGGGGAGCTGTTTTTT. It yields the protein CASSVGGRVTGELFF. The chain recombines TRBV9 with TRBJ2-2; 7 bases match TRBD2. The CDR3 has 15 residues. After removal of 0 bases from V and 4 bases from J, the junction contained 3 bases not matched to a gene. The V gene's germline CDR1 is SGDLS and CDR2 YYNGEE.

The CDR3 nucleotides are TGCAGCGCCGCCGTAGGGGGCAAGAATGAGCAGTTCTTC. Encoded protein: CSAAVGGKNEQFF. The chain uses TRBV29-1 and TRBJ2-1; 7 bases map to TRBD1. The CDR3 has 13 amino acids. Germline CDR1 and CDR2: SQVTM and ANQGSEA. V lost 7 bases, J lost 7 bases, and 10 bases stayed unmatched.

The rearrangement uses TRBV10-2 and TRBJ2-7; 7 bases map to TRBD2. V shed 4 bases and J 3 bases; nucleotides not matched to a gene: 0. The CDR3 contains 12 residues. Germline CDR1 is WSHSY and CDR2 is SAAADI. DNA for the CDR3: TGCGCCAGCAGTGGGGGGGGCTACGAGCAGTACTTC. It specifies CASSGGGYEQYF.

This clone was found many times. V usage is TRBV5-8 and J usage is TRBJ1-1; no definite D call. V lost 0 bases to trimming and J lost 0 bases, with 12 bases between them. Germline CDR1 and CDR2: SGHTS and YDEGEE. The CDR3 has 16 residues. The CDR3 DNA is TGTGCCAGCAGCTTGGGCAGCCATAGAGTGAACACTGAAGCTTTCTTT. Translated: CASSLGSHRVNTEAFF. The full variable domain, rest sourced from reference TRBV5-8 and TRBJ1-1, is EAGVTQSPTHLIKTRGQQATLRCSPISGHTSVYWYQQALGLGLQFLLWYDEGEERNRGNFPPRFSGRQFPNYSSELNVNALELEDSALYLCASSLGSHRVNTEAFFGQGTRLTVV.

The J gene is TRBJ2-7, the V gene TRBV13; 9 bases match TRBD1. The CDR3 is made up of 13 amino acids. After removal of 5 bases from V and 3 bases from J, the junction contained 2 bases not matched to a gene. The germline gives CDR1 PRHDT, CDR2 FYEKMQ (reference sequence). As DNA, the CDR3 is TGTGCCAGCAGCGGACAGGGGTTCTACGAGCAGTACTTC. Translating gives CASSGQGFYEQYF.